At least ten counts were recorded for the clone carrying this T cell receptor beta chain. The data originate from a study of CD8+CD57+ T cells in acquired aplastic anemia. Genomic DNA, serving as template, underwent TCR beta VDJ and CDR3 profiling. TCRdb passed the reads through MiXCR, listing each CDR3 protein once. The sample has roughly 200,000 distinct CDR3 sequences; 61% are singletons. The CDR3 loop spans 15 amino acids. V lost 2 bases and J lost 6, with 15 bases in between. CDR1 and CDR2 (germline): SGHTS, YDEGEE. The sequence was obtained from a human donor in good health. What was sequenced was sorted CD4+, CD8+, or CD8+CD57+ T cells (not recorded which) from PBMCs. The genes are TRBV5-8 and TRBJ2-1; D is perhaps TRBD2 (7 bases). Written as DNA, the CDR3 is TGTGCCAGCAGCTTCCAGGGGAGGGAAGTCAATGAGCAGTTCTTC. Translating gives CASSFQGREVNEQFF.